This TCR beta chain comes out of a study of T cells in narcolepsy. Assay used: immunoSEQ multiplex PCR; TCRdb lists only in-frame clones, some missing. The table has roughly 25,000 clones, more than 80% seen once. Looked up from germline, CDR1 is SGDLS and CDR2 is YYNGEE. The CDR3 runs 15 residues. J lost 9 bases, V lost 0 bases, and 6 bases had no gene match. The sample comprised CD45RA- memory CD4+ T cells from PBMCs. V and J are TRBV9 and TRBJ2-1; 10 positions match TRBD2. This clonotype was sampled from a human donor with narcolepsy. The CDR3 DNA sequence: TGTGCCAGCAGCGTAGGAAGCGGGAGGGCCGCTGAGCAGTTCTTC. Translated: CASSVGSGRAAEQFF.